A single sample gave rise to the 8 T cell receptor beta chains below, sequenced in a study of cytomegalovirus exposure and HLA in healthy donors (dated by TCRdb to the late 2010s). Receptors were amplified or captured by the immunoSEQ multiplex PCR assay. For the multiplex PCR, a mixture combining 60 forward primers for TCR Vbeta segments and 13 reverse primers for TCR Jbeta segments was used. TCRdb obtained this table from immuneACCESS and retained in-frame rearrangements with V and J assigned. These tables miss some clones; where compared with another copy, unresolved V genes account for less than half of the shortfall, and the remainder is unexplained. This sample has roughly 100,000 clones in its table, and roughly 80% of those were observed once. The ten most abundant clones make up just over 2.5% of the sample. The sequenced sample consisted of PBMCs. These receptors all stem from a man in his forties in good health and CMV-seronegative.

The genes are TRBV6-1 and TRBJ1-2; unclear D gene. This CDR3 has 13 residues. Germline V CDR1 and CDR2: MNHNS, SASEGT. V lost 8 bases, J lost 4 bases, and 14 bases lay in between. In DNA form, the CDR3 reads TGTGCCAGCGCCGAGACATCCGGCTATGGCTACACCTTC. This gives the protein CASAETSGYGYTF.

The rearrangement links TRBV11-2 to TRBJ2-7; TRBD1 might be the D (5 bases). Germline CDR1 and CDR2: SGHAT and FQNNGV. The CDR3 spans 12 residues. Trimming took 3 bases from V and 7 from J, leaving 10 bases between them. The CDR3 bases are TGTGCCAGCAGCTTCCAGGGCCTAGAGCAGTACTTC. It yields the protein CASSFQGLEQYF.

CDR3 residues: CAISPGTGPLNTEAFF. The DNA for the CDR3 is TGTGCCATCAGCCCTGGGACAGGACCTCTGAACACTGAAGCTTTCTTT. J is TRBJ1-1 and V is TRBV10-3; 8 nucleotides line up with TRBD1. After removal of 6 bases from V and 0 bases from J, the junction contained 9 bases not matched to a gene. Germline-derived CDR1 and CDR2 are ENHRY and SYGVKD. CDR3 length: 16 residues.

This clone showed up just a few times. The J gene is TRBJ1-2, the V gene TRBV2, with D perhaps TRBD1 (6 bases). The V gene lost 6 bases and the J gene lost 0 bases, with 11 bases spanning the gap. Germline CDR1 is SNHLY and CDR2 is FYNNEI. The CDR3 runs 14 residues. The CDR3 reads CASRAQGSNYGYTF. Written as DNA, the CDR3 is TGTGCCAGCAGGGCACAGGGTTCTAACTATGGCTACACCTTC.

The rearrangement links TRBV4-3 to TRBJ1-1; D is possibly TRBD1 (6 bases). CDR3 length equals 16 residues. Deletions cut 0 bases from V and 8 bases from J, with 19 bases between. The germline V gene has CDR1 LGHNA and CDR2 YSLEER. In DNA, the CDR3 is TGCGCCAGCAGCCAAGAGTGGGAGACAGGCCTTTGGGAAGCTTTCTTT. Translation gives CASSQEWETGLWEAFF.

The chain couples TRBV30 to TRBJ1-5; possible D gene TRBD1, 6 bases. This CDR3 comprises 12 residues. The V gene's germline CDR1 is GTSNPN and CDR2 SVGIG (reference sequence). V lost 4 bases, J lost 3 bases, and 7 bases lay in between. The CDR3 region is CAWNRDNQPQHF. The CDR3 nucleotides are TGTGCCTGGAACAGGGACAATCAGCCCCAGCATTTT.

The chain has TRBV4-1 and TRBJ1-1; TRBD1 matches at 9 bases. The CDR3 contains 14 residues. The V gene end was trimmed by 1 base and the J gene end by 6 bases; junction bases not matched to a gene: 3. Germline values: CDR1 MGHRA, CDR2 YSYEKL. The CDR3 spells CASSQGTGGPEAFF. The CDR3 DNA follows: TGCGCCAGCAGCCAAGGCACAGGGGGCCCTGAAGCTTTCTTT.

This sequence joins TRBV19 and TRBJ1-5; 8 nucleotides agree with TRBD1. CDR3 length: 17 amino acids. After removal of 5 bases from V and 3 bases from J, the junction contained 12 bases not matched to a gene. CDR1 and CDR2 from the germline V gene are LNHDA and SQIVND (reference sequence). The CDR3, as DNA: TGTGCCAGTAGTTCTCTCCTTAGGACAGGGTTCAATCAGCCCCAGCATTTT. It is translated as CASSSLLRTGFNQPQHF.